The present TCR beta chain was sequenced within a study of blood T cell repertoires in COVID-19 (dated by TCRdb to the early 2020s). About the full investigation: The collaborator samples originated in the United States, Italy and Spain and spanned the acute and convalescent phases of COVID-19. The prospective study material was composed of cDNA or gDNA derived from T cells, B-cell-depleted T cells, or PBMCs. Subjects who had been exposed to COVID-19, were actively infected with it, or had recovered from it provided the deeply sampled blood TCRbeta repertoires that made up the dataset. The repertoires were made available in a free public database intended to serve as a resource for research on the immune response to SARS-CoV-2. Samples came from the ongoing ImmuneRACE study (first 160 participants) plus 1,254 subjects from 6 global collaborators. Sample metadata almost always included a de-identified subject ID, COVID-19 status, age in years and sex. Where available, HLA class I and class II types were obtained from metadata supplied by the sample provider rather than from assay-based typing.

The paper as a whole reports these results and caveats: The quantity of clinical and demographic metadata differed by source and by participant and was supplied without curation.

One collaborating source in Seattle enrolled patients while the patients were actively infected and followed the patients over time throughout the course of disease. Each collaborating institution followed its own protocols to collect whole blood in K2EDTA tubes. For TCRbeta analysis, collaborators shipped samples as frozen whole blood, isolated PBMCs, or DNA extracted from either of those sample types. TCRbeta CDR3 regions were amplified from genomic DNA by means of the immunoSEQ Assay, a bias-controlled multiplex PCR. In the paper's pipeline: The number of nucleated cells in each sample was estimated by amplification of reference gene primers within the assay. To quantify the absolute abundance of each unique TCRbeta CDR3 rearrangement, sequence reads were collapsed and filtered. For each sample, productive Simpson clonality was calculated by taking the square root of Simpson's diversity index across productive rearrangements. TCRdb stores this immuneACCESS table with in-frame sequences only. Part of the clones is absent; in the studies checked, under half of the shortfall reflects unresolved V genes, and no reason is known for the rest. For V, J and clone size, that table is used; D and trimming come from the DNA. Counted in this sample were some 130,000 clones; around nine tenths of them appeared once. The ten largest make up roughly 10% of the sample.

A remark on this clone: Which antigen it targets is not known. Qualities for individual bases were not recorded, and no much larger clone is one base off.

The sequenced sample was peripheral blood. This TCR was recovered from a woman in her sixties or seventies with COVID-19, enrolled during active disease.

The CDR3 protein is CASSTNSGGPSTDTQYF. The nucleotide sequence reads as follows: TGTGCCAGCAGTACGAATAGCGGGGGGCCTAGCACAGATACGCAGTATTTT. The chain couples TRBV28 to TRBJ2-3, and 10 junctional nucleotides match TRBD2. Reading the germline V gene gives CDR1 MDHEN and CDR2 SYDVKM. At the junction V is shortened by 5 bases and J by 0 bases; bases outside the gene matches: 8. Its CDR3 holds 17 amino acids, cysteine through phenylalanine. The CDR3 DNA has 51 bases and is translated from base 1.